Listed below are T cell receptor beta chains from one sample, sequenced in a study of T cells in Graves' hyperthyroidism and ophthalmopathy. A single record per CDR3 protein comes from TCRdb applying MiXCR to the multiplex PCR reads. The profile covers some 350,000 distinct CDR3 sequences, with about 19% appearing a single time and 3% to 4.5% taken by the ten largest. Sequencing was performed on blood. Receptors were obtained from a woman younger than 30 with Graves' hyperthyroidism. CDR3s leave out the opening cysteine and the closing phenylalanine or tryptophan. The order of the fields is V gene, clone size, CDR3 protein. Clone sizes are given selectively: once, few, many, or a class where the clone is expanded.

>TRBV6-5|many
ASSYPTGYTQPQH
>TRBV12-3/TRBV12-4|many
ASSFLSSIGYT
>TRBV6-1|many
ASSDRLGNTIY
>TRBV4-1|NA
ASSMPAGGPQY
>TRBV6-1|NA
ASRAPVAALSEQY
>TRBV29-1|many
SVDKRDLNTEAF
>TRBV15|NA
ATSRPGSGSPLH
>TRBV4-2|many
ASSQGDRVPETQY
>TRBV12-3/TRBV12-4|few
ASSLSASGDYEQY
>TRBV27|NA
ARTRTGSYEQY
>TRBV5-6|few
ASSSGTDTEAF
>TRBV28|few
ASSRGVLSSYNSPLH
>TRBV6-5|NA
ASSYSESGSSYEQY
>TRBV7-9|many
ASSFSSTGTRIFYEQY
>TRBV4-1|many
ASRMAGGHGVYEQY
>TRBV6-2/TRBV6-3|NA
ASSQQVFLSDAF
>TRBV6-1|many
ATEETRVRTEAF
>TRBV12-3/TRBV12-4|many
ASSLRGGGETQY
>TRBV6-1|many
ASTLSGGAPYEQY
>TRBV24-1|many
ATSDPPNYGYT
>TRBV6-1|many
ASCQGGAQETQY
>TRBV11-1|many
ASSSRRDRANYGYT
>TRBV20-1|many
SARDQGRQETQY
>TRBV20-1|once
SGPDRGRRETRY
>TRBV13|many
ASSLGLVNTGELF
>TRBV27|many
ASRIQGIGGYT